The clone carrying this T cell receptor (beta chain) was counted a few times. The sample belongs to a study of T cell repertoires in aging, cancer and after chemotherapy. There are 16 residues in the CDR3. CDR1 is SGHDT, CDR2 YYEEEE, per germline. Trimming took off 1 base at V and 5 bases at J, with 13 bases between the two ends. A mixed TRB-A/B primer pool amplified rearranged TRB by multiplex touch-down PCR. From the multiplex PCR reads, TCRdb called clonotypes with MiXCR, one entry per CDR3 protein. The sample yields 15,000 to 20,000 distinct CDR3 sequences, roughly two fifths seen once. TCR beta rearrangements were amplified from peripheral blood genomic DNA.

This TCR came from a human donor with a solid tumor. V and J are TRBV5-6 and TRBJ1-6; D remains ambiguous. The sample comprised blood. The CDR3 sequence is CASSLFYVSNNSPLHF. CDR3 nucleotides: TGTGCCAGCAGCTTGTTTTATGTCAGTAATAATTCACCCCTCCACTTT.